The subject of this entry is one TCR beta chain. The target antigen is unknown. The repertoire was sequenced with immunoSEQ multiplex PCR; TCRdb's copy has only in-frame clones and lacks some. The sample contains approximately 27,000 clones, roughly 84% of which appear only once. This entry is derived from a study of chemoradiotherapy in HPV16-positive cancers. Study observations and caveats: HPV-responsive T-cell expansion during chemoradiotherapy was linked to improved recurrence-free survival in HPV16-positive patients.

The source was blood, collected from a patient who underwent chemoradiotherapy. This TCR derives from a human donor with HPV-associated anogenital cancer.

This CDR3 reads CASSPPGTYGYTF. The CDR3 DNA sequence: TGTGCCAGCTCACCCCCCGGGACCTATGGCTACACCTTC. The chain employs TRBV18 and TRBJ1-2, with D possibly TRBD1 on 5 matching bases. This CDR3 contains 13 residues. CDR1 KGHSH and CDR2 LQKENI come from the germline V gene. The V and J ends lost 3 bases and 4 bases respectively, with 9 bases between them.